A selection of T cell receptor beta chains follows, all from one sample in a study of T-cell memory formation after mild COVID-19. Each CDR3 protein gets one entry after TCRdb re-called the 5' RACE reads with MiXCR. The sample has some 320,000 distinct CDR3 sequences, 15% to 20% seen once; the top ten hold 20% to 25%. Material: PBMCs or a T cell subset sorted from them (not recorded which). The receptors come from a young man who had mild COVID-19 (a few samples of this study predate the infection). Cell type and time point are not known. Each CDR3 is given with its conserved first and last residue. A D gene is named only where the DNA matches it firmly. Part of the rows lack a size; the others show once, few, many or a class for expanded clones.

d_call j_call v_call clone_size cdr3_nt cdr3_aa
TRBD2 TRBJ2-5 TRBV7-2 NA TGTGCCTCCTCATCCGGGGGGAAAGAGACCCAGTACTTC CASSSGGKETQYF
NA TRBJ2-6 TRBV4-1 many TGCGCCAGCAGCCAAGGGTCGGGATCTGGGGCCAACGTCCTGACTTTC CASSQGSGSGANVLTF
TRBD2 TRBJ2-3 TRBV28 few TGTGCTAGCAGGGCGGGGGGGCCTCATACGCAGTATTTT CASRAGGPHTQYF
NA TRBJ1-5 TRBV6-1 many TGTGCCAGCAGTCCGGGGCTCCCCCAAGGTCAGCCCCAGCATTTT CASSPGLPQGQPQHF
NA TRBJ2-6 TRBV29-1 NA TGCAGCGTTGAAAACACCCGACAGGAAATCTCTGGGGCCAACGTCCTGACTTTC CSVENTRQEISGANVLTF
TRBD1 TRBJ2-1 TRBV5-1 many TGCGCCAGCAGCCCCGACAGGGCGGCCCACAATGAGCAGTTCTTC CASSPDRAAHNEQFF
TRBD1 TRBJ2-7 TRBV14 few TGTGCCAGCAGCCAGGCCGGGACAGGTTTCTACGAGCAGTACTTC CASSQAGTGFYEQYF
NA TRBJ2-7 TRBV7-2 few TGTGCCAGCAGCACCCGGGCCACCTCCTACGAGCAGTACTTC CASSTRATSYEQYF
TRBD1 TRBJ1-5 TRBV2 NA TGTGCCAGCAGGCGAAAGGACAGGGGAATCAATCAGCCCCAGCATTTT CASRRKDRGINQPQHF
NA TRBJ1-4 TRBV20-1 NA TGCAGTGCTAGAGATCCGACTAAGTCTAATGAAAAACTGTTTTTT CSARDPTKSNEKLFF
NA TRBJ2-4 TRBV5-1 NA TGCGCCAGCAGCCTCGCGGGACGCTCAATTCAGTACTTC CASSLAGRSIQYF
NA TRBJ2-3 TRBV5-1 NA TGCGCCAGCAGCTTTGGGCACCCACGGGCAGATACGCAGTATTTT CASSFGHPRADTQYF
NA TRBJ2-5 TRBV6-2/TRBV6-3 few TGTGCCAGCACCCACAGGAGGATACAAGAGACCCAGTACTTC CASTHRRIQETQYF
TRBD1 TRBJ1-6 TRBV4-2 many TGTGCCAGCAGCGCAGAGGGGGCAGGTTCACCCCTCCACTTT CASSAEGAGSPLHF
TRBD2 TRBJ2-2 TRBV3-1 few TGTGCCAGCAGCTTCGGACTAGCATCCGGGGAGCTGTTTTTT CASSFGLASGELFF
NA TRBJ1-1 TRBV2 NA TGTGCCAGCAGTGAGCCTGGGGACACTGAAGCTTTCTTT CASSEPGDTEAFF
TRBD2 TRBJ2-2 TRBV7-2 NA TGTGCCAGCAGCTATAGCGGGGGGGCCGCCGGGGAGCTGTTTTTT CASSYSGGAAGELFF
NA TRBJ1-6 TRBV6-5 few TGTGCCAGCAGTTACCCTGGAGAAGGTTCACCCCTCCACTTT CASSYPGEGSPLHF
TRBD2 TRBJ2-3 TRBV7-2 few TGTGCCAGCAGCTTAGTCAGCGGGGGCCGCACAGATACGCAGTATTTT CASSLVSGGRTDTQYF
NA TRBJ2-1 TRBV6-6 NA TGTGCCAGCAGTTATGAGGGGAGCTCCTACAATGAGCAGTTCTTC CASSYEGSSYNEQFF
TRBD2 TRBJ2-3 TRBV5-6 NA TGTGCCAGCAGCTTGAGGCCTAGCGGGGGACCGATGGATACGCAGTATTTT CASSLRPSGGPMDTQYF
NA TRBJ2-6 TRBV28 few TGTGCCAGCAGAAGTCCGCCCAACGTCCTGACTTTC CASRSPPNVLTF
TRBD2 TRBJ2-3 TRBV28 few TGTGCCAGCAGTTCCAGACTAGCGGGGGATGGTGATACGCAGTATTTT CASSSRLAGDGDTQYF
NA TRBJ2-5 TRBV6-5 NA TGTGCCAGCAGTTACTCGAAGTTAGACATCGGGACCCAGTACTTC CASSYSKLDIGTQYF
NA TRBJ1-2 TRBV19 NA TGTGCGACGCAGCTACCTAACTATGGCTACACCTTC CATQLPNYGYTF
NA TRBJ1-1 TRBV5-5 NA TGTGCCAGCAGCTTAGTCAGGGACGCTTTCTTT CASSLVRDAFF
TRBD1 TRBJ1-5 TRBV18 once TGTGCCAGCTCACCAGGGACAGGACAAGATCCCCAGCATTTT CASSPGTGQDPQHF
TRBD2 TRBJ2-1 TRBV6-1 NA TGTGCCAGCAGTGAAGCGCGGCTAGCGGGGGGCGATGAGCAGTTCTTC CASSEARLAGGDEQFF
NA TRBJ2-2 TRBV5-1 many TGCGCCAGCAGCTTCAGTTCCAGGGTTGGCACCGGGGAGCTGTTTTTT CASSFSSRVGTGELFF
NA TRBJ2-2 TRBV7-6 few TGTGCCAGCAGCCTGAGGAGTACCGGGGAGCTGTTTTTT CASSLRSTGELFF
NA TRBJ2-2 TRBV6-6 few TGTGCCAGCAGTCCCCCGGGGCGGACAAACACCGGGGAGCTGTTTTTT CASSPPGRTNTGELFF
NA TRBJ1-6 TRBV5-1 few TGCGCCAGCAGCTTGGAGGGGCGGGATTCACCCCTCCACTTT CASSLEGRDSPLHF
TRBD2 TRBJ2-3 TRBV4-1 NA TGCGCCAGCAGCCAAGATATTGGAACTAGCGGGAAGGAGACGCAGTATTTT CASSQDIGTSGKETQYF
TRBD1 TRBJ2-2 TRBV3-1 few TGTGCCAGCACCTCAATCCGGGACAGGGTCACCGGGGAGCTGTTTTTT CASTSIRDRVTGELFF
NA TRBJ1-4 TRBV4-1 NA TGCGCCAGCAGCCAAGGGCTGGAGTGGTATGAAAAACTGTTTTTT CASSQGLEWYEKLFF
NA TRBJ1-2 TRBV7-9 NA TGTGCCAGCAGCTGGACCTATGGCTACACCTTC CASSWTYGYTF
TRBD1 TRBJ1-5 TRBV3-1 few TGTGCCAGCAGCCAAGATTGGACAGGGAGCCAGCCCCAGCATTTT CASSQDWTGSQPQHF
NA TRBJ1-3 TRBV7-9 few TGTGCCAGCAGACCAAAAACAGGGCTGGCGGGAAACACCATATATTTT CASRPKTGLAGNTIYF
NA TRBJ2-7 TRBV20-1 many TGCAGTGCTAGATACATCGAGCAGTACTTC CSARYIEQYF
NA TRBJ2-3 TRBV2 NA TGTGCCAGCAGACGGGTCTCCTCTCGCACAGATACGCAGTATTTT CASRRVSSRTDTQYF